This note documents a single TCR beta chain sequence. The germline gives CDR1 WSHSY, CDR2 SAAADI. The CDR3 spans 16 residues. With 0 bases removed from V and 3 bases from J, the gap between germline ends came to 11 bases. The sample comes from a study of control samples from healthy donors and cancer patients. Using immunoSEQ multiplex PCR, the repertoire was profiled, and TCRdb retains in-frame clones only, with some absent. The data contain about 96,000 clones, approximately 95% of them singletons. This receptor was obtained from a man between 18 and 35 years old in good health. The sample was blood. The chain carries TRBV10-2 and TRBJ2-2; the D gene is possibly TRBD2 (6 bases). The CDR3 is CASSESRREDTGELFF. The DNA for the CDR3 is TGCGCCAGCAGTGAGTCCCGCAGGGAGGACACCGGGGAGCTGTTTTTT.